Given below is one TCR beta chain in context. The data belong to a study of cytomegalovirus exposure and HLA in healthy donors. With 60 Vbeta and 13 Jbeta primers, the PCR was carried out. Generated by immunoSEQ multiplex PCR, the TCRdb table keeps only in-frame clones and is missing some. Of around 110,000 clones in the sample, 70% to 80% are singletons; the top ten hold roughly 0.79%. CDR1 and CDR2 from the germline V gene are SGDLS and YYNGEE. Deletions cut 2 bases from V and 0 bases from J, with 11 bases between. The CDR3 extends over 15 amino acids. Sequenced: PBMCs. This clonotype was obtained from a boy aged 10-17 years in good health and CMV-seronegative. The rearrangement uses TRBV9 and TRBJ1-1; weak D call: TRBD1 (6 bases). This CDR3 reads CASSVTGTMNTEAFF. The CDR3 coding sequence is TGTGCCAGCAGCGTTACCGGGACAATGAACACTGAAGCTTTCTTT.